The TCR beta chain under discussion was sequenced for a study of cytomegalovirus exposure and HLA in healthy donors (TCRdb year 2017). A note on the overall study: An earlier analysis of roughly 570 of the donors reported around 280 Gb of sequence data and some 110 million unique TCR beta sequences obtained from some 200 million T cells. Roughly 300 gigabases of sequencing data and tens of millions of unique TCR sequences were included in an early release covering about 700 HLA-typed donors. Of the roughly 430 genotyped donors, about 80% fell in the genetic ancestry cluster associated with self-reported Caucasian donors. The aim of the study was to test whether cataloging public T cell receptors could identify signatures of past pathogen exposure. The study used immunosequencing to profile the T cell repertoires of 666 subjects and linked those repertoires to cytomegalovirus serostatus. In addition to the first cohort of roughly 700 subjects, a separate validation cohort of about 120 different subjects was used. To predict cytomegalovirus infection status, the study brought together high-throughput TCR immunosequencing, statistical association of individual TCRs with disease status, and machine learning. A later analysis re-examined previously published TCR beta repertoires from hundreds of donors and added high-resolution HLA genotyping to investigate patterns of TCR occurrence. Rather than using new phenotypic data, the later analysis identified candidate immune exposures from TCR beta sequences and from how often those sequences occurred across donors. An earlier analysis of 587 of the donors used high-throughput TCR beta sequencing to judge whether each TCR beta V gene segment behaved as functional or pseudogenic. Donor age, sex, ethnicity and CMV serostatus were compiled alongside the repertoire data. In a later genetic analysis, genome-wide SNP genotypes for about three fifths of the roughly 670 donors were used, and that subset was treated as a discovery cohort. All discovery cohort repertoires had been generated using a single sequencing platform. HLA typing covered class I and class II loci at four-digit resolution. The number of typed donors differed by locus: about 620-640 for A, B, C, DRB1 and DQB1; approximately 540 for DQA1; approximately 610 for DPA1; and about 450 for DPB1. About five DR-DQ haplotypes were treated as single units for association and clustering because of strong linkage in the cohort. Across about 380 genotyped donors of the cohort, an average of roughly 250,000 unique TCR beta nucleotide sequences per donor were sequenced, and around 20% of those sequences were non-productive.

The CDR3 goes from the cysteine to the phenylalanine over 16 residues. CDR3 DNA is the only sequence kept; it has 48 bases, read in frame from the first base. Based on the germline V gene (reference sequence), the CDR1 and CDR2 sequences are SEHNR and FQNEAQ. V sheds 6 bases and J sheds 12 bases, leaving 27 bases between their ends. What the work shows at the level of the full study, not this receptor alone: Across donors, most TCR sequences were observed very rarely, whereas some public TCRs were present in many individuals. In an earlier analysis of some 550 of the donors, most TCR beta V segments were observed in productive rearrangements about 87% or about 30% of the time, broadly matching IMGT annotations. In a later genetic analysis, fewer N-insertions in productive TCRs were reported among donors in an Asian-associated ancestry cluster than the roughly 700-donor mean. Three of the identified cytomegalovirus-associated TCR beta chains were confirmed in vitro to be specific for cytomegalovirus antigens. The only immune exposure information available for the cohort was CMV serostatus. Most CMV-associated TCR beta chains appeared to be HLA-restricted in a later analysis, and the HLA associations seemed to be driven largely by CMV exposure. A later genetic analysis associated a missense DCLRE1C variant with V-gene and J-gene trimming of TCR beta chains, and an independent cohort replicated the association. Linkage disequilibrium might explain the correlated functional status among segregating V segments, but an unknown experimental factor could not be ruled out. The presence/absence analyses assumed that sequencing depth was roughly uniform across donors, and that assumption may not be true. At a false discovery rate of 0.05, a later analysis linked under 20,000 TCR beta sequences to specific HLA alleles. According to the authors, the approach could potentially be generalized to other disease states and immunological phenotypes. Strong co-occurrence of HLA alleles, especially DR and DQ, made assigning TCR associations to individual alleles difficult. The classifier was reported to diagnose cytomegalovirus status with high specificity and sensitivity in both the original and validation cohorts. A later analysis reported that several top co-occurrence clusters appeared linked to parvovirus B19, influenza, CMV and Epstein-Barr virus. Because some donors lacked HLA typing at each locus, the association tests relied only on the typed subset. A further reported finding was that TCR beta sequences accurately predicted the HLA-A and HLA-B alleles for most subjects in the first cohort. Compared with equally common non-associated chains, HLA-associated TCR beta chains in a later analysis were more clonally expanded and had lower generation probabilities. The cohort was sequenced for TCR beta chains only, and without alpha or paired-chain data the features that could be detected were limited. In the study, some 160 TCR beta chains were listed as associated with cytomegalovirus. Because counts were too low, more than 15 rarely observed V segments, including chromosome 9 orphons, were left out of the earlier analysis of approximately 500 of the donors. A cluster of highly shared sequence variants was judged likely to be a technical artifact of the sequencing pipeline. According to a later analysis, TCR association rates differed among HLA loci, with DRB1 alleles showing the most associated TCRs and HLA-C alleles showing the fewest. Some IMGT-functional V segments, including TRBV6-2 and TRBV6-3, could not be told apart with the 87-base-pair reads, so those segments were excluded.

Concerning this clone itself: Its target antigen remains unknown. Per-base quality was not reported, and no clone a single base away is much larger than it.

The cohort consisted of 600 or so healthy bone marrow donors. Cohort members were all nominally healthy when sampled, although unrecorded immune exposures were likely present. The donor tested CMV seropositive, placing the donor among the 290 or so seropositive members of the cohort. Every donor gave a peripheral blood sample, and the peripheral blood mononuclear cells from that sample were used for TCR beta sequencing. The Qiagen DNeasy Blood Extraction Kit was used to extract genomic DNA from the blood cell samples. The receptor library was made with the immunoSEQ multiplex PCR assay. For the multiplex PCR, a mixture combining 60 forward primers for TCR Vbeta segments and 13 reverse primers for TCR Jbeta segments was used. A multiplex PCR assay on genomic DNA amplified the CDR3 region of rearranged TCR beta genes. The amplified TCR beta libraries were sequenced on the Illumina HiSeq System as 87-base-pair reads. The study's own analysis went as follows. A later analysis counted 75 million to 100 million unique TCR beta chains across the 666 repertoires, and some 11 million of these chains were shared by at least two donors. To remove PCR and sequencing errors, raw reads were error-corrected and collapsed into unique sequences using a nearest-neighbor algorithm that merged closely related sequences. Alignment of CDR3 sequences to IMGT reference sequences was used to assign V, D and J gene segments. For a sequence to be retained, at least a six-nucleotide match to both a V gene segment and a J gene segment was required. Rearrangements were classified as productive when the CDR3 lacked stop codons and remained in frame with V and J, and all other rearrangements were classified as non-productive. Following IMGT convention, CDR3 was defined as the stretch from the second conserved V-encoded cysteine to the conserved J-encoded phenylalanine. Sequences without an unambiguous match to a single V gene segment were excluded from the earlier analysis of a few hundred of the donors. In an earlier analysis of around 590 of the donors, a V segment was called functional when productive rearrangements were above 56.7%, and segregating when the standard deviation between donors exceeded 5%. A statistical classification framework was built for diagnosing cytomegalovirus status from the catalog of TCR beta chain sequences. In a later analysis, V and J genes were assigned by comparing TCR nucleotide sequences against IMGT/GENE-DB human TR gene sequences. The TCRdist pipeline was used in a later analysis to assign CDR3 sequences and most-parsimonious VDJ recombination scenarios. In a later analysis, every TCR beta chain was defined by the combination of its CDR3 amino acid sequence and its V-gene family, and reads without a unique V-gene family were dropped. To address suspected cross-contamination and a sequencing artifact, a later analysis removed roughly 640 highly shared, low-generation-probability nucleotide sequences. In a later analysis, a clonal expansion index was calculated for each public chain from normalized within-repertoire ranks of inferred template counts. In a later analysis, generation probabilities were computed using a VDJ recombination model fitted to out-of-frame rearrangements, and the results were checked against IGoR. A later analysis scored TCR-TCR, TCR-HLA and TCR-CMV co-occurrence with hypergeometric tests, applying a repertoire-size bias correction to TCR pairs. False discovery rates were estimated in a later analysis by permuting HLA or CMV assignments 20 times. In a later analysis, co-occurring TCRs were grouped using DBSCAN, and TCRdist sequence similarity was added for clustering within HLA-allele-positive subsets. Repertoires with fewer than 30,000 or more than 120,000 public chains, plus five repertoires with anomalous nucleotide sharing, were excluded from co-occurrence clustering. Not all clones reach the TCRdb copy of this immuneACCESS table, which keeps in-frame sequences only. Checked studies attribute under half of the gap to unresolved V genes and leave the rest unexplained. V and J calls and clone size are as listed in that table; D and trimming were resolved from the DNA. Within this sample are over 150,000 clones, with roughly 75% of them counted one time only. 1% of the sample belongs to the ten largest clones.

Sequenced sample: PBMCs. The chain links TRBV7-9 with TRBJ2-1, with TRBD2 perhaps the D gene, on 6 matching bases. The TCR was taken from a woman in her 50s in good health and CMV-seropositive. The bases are TGTGCCAGCAGTCAAATGGATCGGCGACGGGAGATAGCGCAGTTCTTC. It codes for CASSQMDRRREIAQFF. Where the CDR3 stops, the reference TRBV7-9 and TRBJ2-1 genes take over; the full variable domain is DTGVSQNPRHKITKRGQNVTFRCDPISEHNRLYWYRQTLGQGPEFLTYFQNEAQLEKSRLLSDRFSAERPKGSFSTLEIQRTEQGDSAMYLCASSQMDRRREIAQFFGPGTRLTVL.